This T cell receptor beta chain was retrieved from a study of T cell changes during pregnancy in multiple sclerosis. The germline CDR1 and CDR2 sequences are SGHKS and YYEKEE (reference sequence). The CDR3 is 16 residues long. The V gene lost 2 bases and the J gene lost 1 base, with 13 bases spanning the gap. Here immunoSEQ multiplex PCR was the method, and the copy in TCRdb shows in-frame clones only, minus some. This table has approximately 30,000 clones, about 91% appearing once. The input for sequencing was CD8+ T cells from peripheral blood mononuclear cells, taken in the first trimester of pregnancy. The origin of this receptor is a female donor with multiple sclerosis, enrolled in a pregnancy study. The J gene is TRBJ1-3, the V gene TRBV5-5; D gene ambiguous. The CDR3 nucleotides are TGTGCCAGCAGCTTAAGGCAGGCTGGTTCTGGAAACACCATATATTTT. Its protein is CASSLRQAGSGNTIYF.